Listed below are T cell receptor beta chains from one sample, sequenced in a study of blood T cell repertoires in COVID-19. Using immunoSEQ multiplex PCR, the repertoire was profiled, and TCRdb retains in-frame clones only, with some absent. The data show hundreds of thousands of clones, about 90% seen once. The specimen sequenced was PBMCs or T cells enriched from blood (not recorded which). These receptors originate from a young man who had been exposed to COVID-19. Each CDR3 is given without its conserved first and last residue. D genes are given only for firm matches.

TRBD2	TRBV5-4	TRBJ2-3	ASSSPLAGRDTQY
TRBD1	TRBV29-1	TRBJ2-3	SVGDRNTDTQY
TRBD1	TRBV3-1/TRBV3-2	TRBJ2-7	ASSLRQGSYEQY
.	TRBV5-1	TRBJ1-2	ASSESDGYT
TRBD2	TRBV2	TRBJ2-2	ASTSGRVGAQGGELF
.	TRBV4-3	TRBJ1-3	ASSQEGQGGHTIY
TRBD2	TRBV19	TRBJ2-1	ASNLASGVGYTF
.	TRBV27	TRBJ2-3	ASSLAPGGHITDTQY
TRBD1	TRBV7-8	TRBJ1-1	ASSSRDREYDTEAF
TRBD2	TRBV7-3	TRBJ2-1	ASSLSLAGKPEQF
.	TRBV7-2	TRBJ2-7	ASSLGAGSFYEQY
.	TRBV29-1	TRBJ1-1	SVEEISRGSTEAF
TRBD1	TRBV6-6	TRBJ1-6	ASNRDRDSPLH
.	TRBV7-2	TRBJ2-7	ASSLVGGDRTYEQY
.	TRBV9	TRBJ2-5	ASSPSGLYQETQY
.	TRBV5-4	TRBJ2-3	ASSLWTSADTQY
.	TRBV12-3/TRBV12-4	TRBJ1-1	ASSFMRTEAF
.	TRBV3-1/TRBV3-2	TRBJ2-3	ASSQYGGRDTQY
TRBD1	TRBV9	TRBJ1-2	ASSVAPQGVGSGYT
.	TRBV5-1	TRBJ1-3	ASSQSSRGNTIY
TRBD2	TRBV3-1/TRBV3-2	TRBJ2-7	ASSLNLPSGGASYEQY
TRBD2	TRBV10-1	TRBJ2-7	AAGRGLAGNYEQY
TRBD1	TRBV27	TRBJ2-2	ASRRDRGAGELF
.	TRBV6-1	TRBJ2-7	ASSEYSNSYEQY
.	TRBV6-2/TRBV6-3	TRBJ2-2	ASSYWRNQNTGELF
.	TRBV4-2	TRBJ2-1	ASSLRAEQF
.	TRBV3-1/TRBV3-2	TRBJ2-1	ASSPLLSGGAVEQF
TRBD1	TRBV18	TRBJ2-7	ASSPTGGWEQY
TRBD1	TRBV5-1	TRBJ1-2	ASSSEGQGIAGYT
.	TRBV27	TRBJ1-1	ASSLRENTEAF
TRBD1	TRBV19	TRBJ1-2	ASRLQGAHGYT
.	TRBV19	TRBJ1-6	ASSIGRGPGAVHSPLH
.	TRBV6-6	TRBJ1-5	ASSYSGDGQPQH
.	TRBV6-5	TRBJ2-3	ASSYGRGGDTQY
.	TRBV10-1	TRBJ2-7	ASTDFHEQY
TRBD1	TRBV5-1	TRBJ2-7	ASSPLDRGRQGEQY
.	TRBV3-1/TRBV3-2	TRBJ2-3	ASSQTLERAPTDTQY
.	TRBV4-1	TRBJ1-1	ASSQDPGQKSNTEAF
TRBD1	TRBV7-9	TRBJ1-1	ASSLGGDRASF
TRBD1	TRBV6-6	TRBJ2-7	ASSRDSSTYEQY
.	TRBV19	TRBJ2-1	ASRRGSEQF
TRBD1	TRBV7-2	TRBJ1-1	ASSPRTGGDGWAF
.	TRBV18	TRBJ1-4	ASSPAGLYEKLF
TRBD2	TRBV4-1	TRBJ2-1	ASSPGLAGGLRVEQF
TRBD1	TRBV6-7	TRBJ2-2	AITAGTGDRSTGELF
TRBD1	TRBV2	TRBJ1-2	ASSVGQGADGYT
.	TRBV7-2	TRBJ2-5	ASSRGEGWQETQY